Below, 19 T cell receptor beta chains from the same sample are listed, as sequenced in a study of blood T cell repertoires in COVID-19. Sequencing used immunoSEQ multiplex PCR; TCRdb keeps in-frame clones, though not all of them. The sample consists of about 180,000 clones, around four fifths of them appearing once. Sequenced material: peripheral blood. All receptors derive from a woman in her thirties or forties with COVID-19, enrolled during active disease.

The V gene is TRBV7-3, the J gene TRBJ2-2, with a weak D call TRBD2 (6 bases). Germline lookup yields CDR1 SGHTA and CDR2 FQGTGA. V lost 5 bases and J 0 bases, leaving 10 bases between the germline ends. The CDR3 contains 15 residues. The CDR3, as DNA: TGTGCCAGCAGCACCGGGACTTCGAACACCGGGGAGCTGTTTTTT. This translates into CASSTGTSNTGELFF.

V usage is TRBV29-1 and J usage is TRBJ2-3; 9 positions agree with TRBD2. The germline gives CDR1 SQVTM, CDR2 ANQGSEA. CDR3 length equals 16 residues. The V and J ends lost 7 bases and 5 bases, in that order; junction bases with no gene match: 16. CDR3 residues: CSARPRVAGAGDTQYF. CDR3 nucleotides: TGCAGCGCCCGACCTAGAGTAGCGGGGGCCGGAGATACGCAGTATTTT.

This chain joins TRBV10-3 and TRBJ1-2; D unclear. The CDR3 covers 10 residues. CDR1 and CDR2 (germline): ENHRY, SYGVKD. V was pared by 10 bases and J by 1 base, with 4 bases between. The CDR3 reads CASYNYGYTF. The CDR3 nucleotides read TGTGCCAGCTATAACTATGGCTACACCTTC.

This chain connects TRBV7-3 to TRBJ1-1; 7 bases agree with TRBD1. The CDR3 length is 15 residues. Germline trimming cut 1 base from V and 4 bases from J; bases unmatched to any gene: 6. Germline V gene sequence: CDR1 SGHTA, CDR2 FQGTGA. The CDR3 nucleotides are TGTGCCAGCAGCTTAAACCCTGCAGGGGGCACTGAAGCTTTCTTT. Its translation: CASSLNPAGGTEAFF.

This clone was seen only a few times. The CDR3 protein is CATSVAGLAEQYF. The CDR3 DNA follows: TGTGCCACCAGTGTTGCAGGGTTGGCCGAGCAGTACTTC. This chain joins TRBV24-1 and TRBJ2-7; D perhaps matches TRBD1 (5 bases). This CDR3 comprises 13 residues. With 5 bases removed from V and 6 bases from J, the gap between germline ends came to 13 bases. From germline, CDR1 is KGHDR and CDR2 SFDVKD.

The CDR3: CASSFPSGRGEQYF. The CDR3 DNA sequence: TGTGCCAGCAGCTTCCCTAGCGGGAGAGGCGAGCAGTACTTC. The chain carries TRBV5-4 and TRBJ2-7; TRBD2 aligns across 10 bases. Trimming at V came to 2 bases and at J to 6 bases, leaving 5 bases not matched to a gene. The CDR3 loop spans 14 amino acids. Looked up from germline, CDR1 is SGHNT and CDR2 is YYREEE (reference sequence).

The V call is TRBV4-1, the J call TRBJ2-3; TRBD2 matches at 8 bases. Germline lookup yields CDR1 MGHRA and CDR2 YSYEKL. J was trimmed by 1 base and V by 5 bases; bases with no gene match: 5. CDR3 length: 15 amino acids. The CDR3 nucleotides are TGCGCCAGCAGCGTAAATAGCGGGGGCACAGATACGCAGTATTTT. This translates into CASSVNSGGTDTQYF.

The gene calls are TRBV5-1 and TRBJ1-1, with 9 bases fitting TRBD1. CDR1 and CDR2 (germline): SGHRS, YFSETQ. Trimming cost V 4 bases and J 6 bases; bases outside gene matches: 10. The CDR3 covers 15 residues. DNA for the CDR3: TGCGCCAGCAGCCCCCCCGGGACAGGGTTCGCTGAAGCTTTCTTT. The encoded protein is CASSPPGTGFAEAFF.

In this sample, this clone turned up a few times. The V and J genes are TRBV11-3 and TRBJ2-7, with 14 bases matching TRBD2. The germline CDR1 and CDR2 sequences are SGHNT and YENEEA. This CDR3 contains 15 residues. Trimming took 5 bases from V and 5 from J; bases not matched to a gene: 5. The CDR3 DNA reads as TGTGCCAGCAGCCGGACTAGCGGGGGGTCCGACGAGCAGTACTTC. Its protein is CASSRTSGGSDEQYF.

The chain combines TRBV7-9 with TRBJ2-7, with 9 bases aligning to TRBD1. The CDR3 totals 16 residues. V lost 5 bases and J lost 3; bases outside the gene matches: 11. Germline lookup yields CDR1 SEHNR and CDR2 FQNEAQ (reference sequence). The CDR3 sequence is CASSVPLRQGGYEQYF. Here the CDR3 DNA reads TGTGCCAGCAGCGTTCCCCTTCGACAGGGGGGCTACGAGCAGTACTTC.

V is TRBV28 and J is TRBJ2-5; 10 nucleotides line up with TRBD1. V lost 6 bases, J lost 3 bases, and 10 bases stayed unmatched. Germline V lookup: CDR1 MDHEN, CDR2 SYDVKM. This CDR3 is built from 16 residues. CDR3 sequence: CASRSPGQGVEETQYF. The CDR3 DNA reads as TGTGCCAGCAGAAGCCCTGGACAGGGGGTCGAAGAGACCCAGTACTTC.

This chain links TRBV28 with TRBJ2-1; 8 bases are a match to TRBD2. Trimming removed 2 bases from V and 3 bases from J; junction bases left unmatched: 3. Germline lookup yields CDR1 MDHEN and CDR2 SYDVKM. The CDR3 extends over 15 amino acids. In DNA form, the CDR3 reads TGTGCCAGCAGTTTACAACTAGCGGTCTACAATGAGCAGTTCTTC. It translates to CASSLQLAVYNEQFF.

The J gene is TRBJ2-7, the V gene TRBV5-4; the match to TRBD2 covers 8 bases. V dropped 4 bases and J dropped 2; count of bases not matched to a gene: 5. CDR3 length: 14 amino acids. The germline CDR1 and CDR2 sequences are SGHNT and YYREEE (reference sequence). CDR3 loop: CASSPGLAPYEQYF. CDR3 nucleotide sequence: TGTGCCAGCAGCCCAGGACTAGCCCCCTACGAGCAGTACTTC.

The J gene is TRBJ1-5, the V gene TRBV28; D gene uncertain. The V and J ends lost 5 bases and 10 bases respectively, with 6 bases between them. Germline CDR1 is MDHEN and CDR2 is SYDVKM. The CDR3 is 10 amino acids. CDR3 bases: TGTGCCAGCAGTGGCGGCCCCCAGCATTTT. This gives the protein CASSGGPQHF.

The chain couples TRBV7-3 to TRBJ1-1; 7 nucleotides line up with TRBD1. CDR1 is SGHTA and CDR2 is FQGTGA in the germline V gene. V lost 6 bases and J lost 4; bases outside the gene matches: 11. This CDR3 contains 15 residues. The CDR3 DNA is TGTGCCAGCAGTTTGGAGGACAGGAGGTTCACTGAAGCTTTCTTT. This codes for CASSLEDRRFTEAFF. Looking up the rest from reference TRBV7-3 and TRBJ1-1 gives the full variable domain: GAGVSQTPSNKVTEKGKYVELRCDPISGHTALYWYRQSLGQGPEFLIYFQGTGAADDSGLPNDRFFAVRPEGSVSTLKIQRTERGDSAVYLCASSLEDRRFTEAFFGQGTRLTVV.

This chain uses TRBV18 with TRBJ1-2; D gene ambiguous. The germline V gene encodes CDR1 KGHSH and CDR2 LQKENI. The CDR3 sequence is 12 residues long. Trimming shortened V by 8 bases and J by 5 bases, and 12 bases separated the two germline ends. The CDR3 region is CASPDSIYGYTF. The CDR3 DNA sequence: TGTGCCAGCCCAGACTCCATATATGGCTACACCTTC.

This chain uses TRBV25-1 with TRBJ2-7; 8 bases align to TRBD1. The CDR3 spans 14 residues. Losses at the gene ends were 6 bases for V and 3 bases for J; bases not matched to a gene: 7. Germline V gene lookup returns CDR1 MGHDK and CDR2 SYGVNS. The CDR3 sequence: CASSRGTGNYEQYF. The CDR3 coding sequence is TGTGCCAGCAGCCGCGGGACAGGAAACTACGAGCAGTACTTC.

V is TRBV6-5 and J is TRBJ1-1; 8 bases map to TRBD1. The J segment lost 1 base and the V segment lost 10 bases, leaving 8 bases of the junction unmatched. The germline gives CDR1 MNHEY, CDR2 SVGAGI. The CDR3 runs to 14 residues. In nucleotides, the CDR3 is TGTGCCACAGGAGGGGACAGGAGGAACACTGAAGCTTTCTTT. This encodes CATGGDRRNTEAFF.

This sequence joins TRBV7-9 and TRBJ2-7; D not certain. V was trimmed by 3 bases and J by 1 base, leaving 10 bases between them. This CDR3 comprises 14 residues. Germline V gene lookup returns CDR1 SEHNR and CDR2 FQNEAQ (reference sequence). The chain's CDR3 is CASSFVGDSYEQYF. CDR3 nucleotide sequence: TGTGCCAGCAGCTTTGTCGGTGATTCCTACGAGCAGTACTTC.